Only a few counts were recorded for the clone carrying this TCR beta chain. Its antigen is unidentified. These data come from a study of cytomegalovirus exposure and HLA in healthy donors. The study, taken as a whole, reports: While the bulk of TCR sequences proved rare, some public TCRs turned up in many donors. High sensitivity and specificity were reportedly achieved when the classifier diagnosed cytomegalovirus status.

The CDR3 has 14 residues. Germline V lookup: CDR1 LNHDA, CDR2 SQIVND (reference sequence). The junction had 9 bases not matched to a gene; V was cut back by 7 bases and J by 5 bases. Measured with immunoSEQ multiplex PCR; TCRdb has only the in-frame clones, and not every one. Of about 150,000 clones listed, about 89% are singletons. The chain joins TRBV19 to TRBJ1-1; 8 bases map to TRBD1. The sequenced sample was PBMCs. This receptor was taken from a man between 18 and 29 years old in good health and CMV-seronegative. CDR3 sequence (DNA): TGTGCCAGTACTTCTGGACAGGGAGGTACTGAAGCTTTCTTT. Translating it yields CASTSGQGGTEAFF.